This record looks at one T cell receptor (beta chain) sequence and its context. After removal of 5 bases from V and 3 bases from J, the junction contained 7 bases not matched to a gene. The CDR3 loop spans 14 amino acids. Germline V gene sequence: CDR1 SEHNR, CDR2 FQNEAQ (reference sequence). These data belong to a study of T-cell reconstitution after alpha-beta-depleted transplantation in children. Preparing the TCRbeta library involved the use of unique molecular identifiers. One entry per CDR3 protein results from TCRdb running MiXCR on the PCR reads. The sample carries 250,000 to 300,000 distinct CDR3 sequences, 9.9% recorded once.

This TCR came from a human donor who donated a stem cell graft to a child with SCID. The sequences come from PBMCs from the stem cell graft donor, collected from the stem cell graft. This chain connects TRBV7-9 to TRBJ2-7; TRBD2 matches at 7 bases. The CDR3 region has the DNA TGTGCCAGCAGCCCCTTGGGCGGGGGCTACGAGCAGTACTTC. Its protein is CASSPLGGGYEQYF.